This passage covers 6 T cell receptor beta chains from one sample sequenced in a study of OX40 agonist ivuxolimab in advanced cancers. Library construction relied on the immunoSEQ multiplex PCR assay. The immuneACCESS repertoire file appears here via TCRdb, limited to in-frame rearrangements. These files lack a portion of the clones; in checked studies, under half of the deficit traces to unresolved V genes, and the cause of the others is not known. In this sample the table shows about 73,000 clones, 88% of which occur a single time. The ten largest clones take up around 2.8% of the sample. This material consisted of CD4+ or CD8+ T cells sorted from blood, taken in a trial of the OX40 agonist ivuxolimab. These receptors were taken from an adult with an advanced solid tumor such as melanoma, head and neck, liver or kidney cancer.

The CDR3 sequence: CASSESWQHNEQFF. In DNA form, the CDR3 reads TGCGCCAGCAGTGAGTCGTGGCAACACAATGAGCAGTTCTTC. The chain is built from TRBV10-1 and TRBJ2-1; the D is unclear. The germline V gene has CDR1 WNHNN and CDR2 SYGVQD (reference sequence). The V and J ends lost 0 bases and 5 bases respectively, with 8 bases between them. The CDR3 totals 14 residues.

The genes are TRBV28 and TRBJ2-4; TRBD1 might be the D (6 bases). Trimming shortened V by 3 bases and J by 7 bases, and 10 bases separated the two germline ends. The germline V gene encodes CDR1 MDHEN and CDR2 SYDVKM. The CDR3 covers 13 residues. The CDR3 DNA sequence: TGTGCCAGCAGTTTCCCTCAGGGGAACATTCAGTACTTC. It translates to CASSFPQGNIQYF.

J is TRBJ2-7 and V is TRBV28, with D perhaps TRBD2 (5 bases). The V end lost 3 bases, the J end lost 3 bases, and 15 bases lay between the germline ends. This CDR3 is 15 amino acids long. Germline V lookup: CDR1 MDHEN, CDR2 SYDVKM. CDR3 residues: CASSFGFGRGYEQYF. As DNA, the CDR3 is TGTGCCAGCAGTTTCGGGTTCGGTCGGGGCTACGAGCAGTACTTC.

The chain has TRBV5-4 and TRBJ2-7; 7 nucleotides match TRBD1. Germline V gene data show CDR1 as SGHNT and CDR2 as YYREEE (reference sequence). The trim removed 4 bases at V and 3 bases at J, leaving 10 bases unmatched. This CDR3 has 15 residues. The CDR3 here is CASSPVGQLNYEQYF. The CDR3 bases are TGTGCCAGCAGCCCCGTGGGACAGCTAAACTACGAGCAGTACTTC.

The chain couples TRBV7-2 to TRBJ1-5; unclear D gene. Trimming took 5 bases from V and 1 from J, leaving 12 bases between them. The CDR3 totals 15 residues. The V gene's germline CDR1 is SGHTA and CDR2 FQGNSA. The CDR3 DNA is TGTGCCAGCAGCCCCGGGAGGGTAAGCAATCAGCCCCAGCATTTT. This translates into CASSPGRVSNQPQHF.

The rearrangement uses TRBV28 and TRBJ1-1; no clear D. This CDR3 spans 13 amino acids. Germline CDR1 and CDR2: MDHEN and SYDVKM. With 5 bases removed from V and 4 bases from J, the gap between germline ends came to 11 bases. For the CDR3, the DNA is TGTGCCAGCAGTCGAATCCTGGCCACTGAAGCTTTCTTT. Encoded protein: CASSRILATEAFF.